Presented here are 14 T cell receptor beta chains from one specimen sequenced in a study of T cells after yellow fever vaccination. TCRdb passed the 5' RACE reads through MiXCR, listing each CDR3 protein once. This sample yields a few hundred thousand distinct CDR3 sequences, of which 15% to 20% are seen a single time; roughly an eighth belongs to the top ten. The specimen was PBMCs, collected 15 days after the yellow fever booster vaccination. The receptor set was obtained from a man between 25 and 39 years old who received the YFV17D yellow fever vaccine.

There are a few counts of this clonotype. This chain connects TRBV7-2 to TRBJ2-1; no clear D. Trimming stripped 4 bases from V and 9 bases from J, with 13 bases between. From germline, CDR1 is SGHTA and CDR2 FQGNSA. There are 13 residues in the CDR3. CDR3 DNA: TGTGCCAGCAGCTCGCCCCTGATTGGTGAGCAGTTCTTC. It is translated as CASSSPLIGEQFF.

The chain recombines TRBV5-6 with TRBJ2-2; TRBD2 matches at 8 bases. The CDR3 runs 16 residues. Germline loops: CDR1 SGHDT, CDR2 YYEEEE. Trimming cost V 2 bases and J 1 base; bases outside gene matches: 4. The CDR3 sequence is CASSLLAALNTGELFF. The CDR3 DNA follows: TGTGCCAGCAGCTTACTAGCGGCATTGAACACCGGGGAGCTGTTTTTT.

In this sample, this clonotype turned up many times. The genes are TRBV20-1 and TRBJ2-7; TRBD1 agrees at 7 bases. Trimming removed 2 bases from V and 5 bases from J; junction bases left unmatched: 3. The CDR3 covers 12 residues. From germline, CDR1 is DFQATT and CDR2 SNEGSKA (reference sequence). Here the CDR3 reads CSARRQGDEQYF. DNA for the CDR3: TGCAGTGCTAGAAGGCAGGGGGACGAGCAGTACTTC.

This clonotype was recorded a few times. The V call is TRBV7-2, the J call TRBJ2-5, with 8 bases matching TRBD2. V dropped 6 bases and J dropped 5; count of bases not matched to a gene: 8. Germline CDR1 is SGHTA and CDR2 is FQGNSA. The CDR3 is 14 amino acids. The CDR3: CASSPGLGGETQYF. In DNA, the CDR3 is TGTGCCAGCAGTCCGGGACTAGGGGGGGAGACCCAGTACTTC.

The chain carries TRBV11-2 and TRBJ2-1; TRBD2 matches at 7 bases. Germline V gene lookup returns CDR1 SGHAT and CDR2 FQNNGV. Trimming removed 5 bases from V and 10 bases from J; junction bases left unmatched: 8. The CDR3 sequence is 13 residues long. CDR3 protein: CASSPTTSPEQFF. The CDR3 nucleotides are TGTGCCAGCAGCCCAACGACTAGCCCCGAGCAGTTCTTC.

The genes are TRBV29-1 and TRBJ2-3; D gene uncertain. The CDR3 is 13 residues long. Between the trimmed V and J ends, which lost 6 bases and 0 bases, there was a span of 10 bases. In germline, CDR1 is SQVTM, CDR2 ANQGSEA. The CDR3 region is CSVEIASTDTQYF. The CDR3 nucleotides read TGCAGCGTAGAGATAGCTAGCACAGATACGCAGTATTTT.

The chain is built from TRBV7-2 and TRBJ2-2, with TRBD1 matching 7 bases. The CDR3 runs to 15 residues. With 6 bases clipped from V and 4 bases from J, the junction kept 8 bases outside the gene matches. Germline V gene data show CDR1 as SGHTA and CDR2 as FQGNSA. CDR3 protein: CASRKTGPGTGELFF. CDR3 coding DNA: TGTGCCAGCAGAAAGACAGGGCCGGGCACCGGGGAGCTGTTTTTT.

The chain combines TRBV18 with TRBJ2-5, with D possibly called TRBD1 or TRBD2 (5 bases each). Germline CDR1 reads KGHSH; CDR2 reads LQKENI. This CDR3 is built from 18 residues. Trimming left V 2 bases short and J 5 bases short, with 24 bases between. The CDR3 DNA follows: TGTGCCAGCTCACCAGGGGCAAGCACTTCCGGGGTGACGGAGACCCAGTACTTC. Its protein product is CASSPGASTSGVTETQYF.

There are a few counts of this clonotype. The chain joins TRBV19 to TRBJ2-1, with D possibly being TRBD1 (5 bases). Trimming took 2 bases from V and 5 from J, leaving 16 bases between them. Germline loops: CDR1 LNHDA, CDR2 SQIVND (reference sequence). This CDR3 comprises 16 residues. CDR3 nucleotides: TGTGCCAGTAGTATAACCCAGGGCAGGGTCCACAATGAGCAGTTCTTC. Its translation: CASSITQGRVHNEQFF.

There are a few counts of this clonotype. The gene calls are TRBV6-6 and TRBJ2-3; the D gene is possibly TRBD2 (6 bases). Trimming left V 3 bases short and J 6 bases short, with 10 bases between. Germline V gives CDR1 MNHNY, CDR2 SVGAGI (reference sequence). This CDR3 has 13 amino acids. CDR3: CASSYWGVDTQYF. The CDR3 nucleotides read TGTGCCAGCAGTTATTGGGGGGTTGATACGCAGTATTTT.

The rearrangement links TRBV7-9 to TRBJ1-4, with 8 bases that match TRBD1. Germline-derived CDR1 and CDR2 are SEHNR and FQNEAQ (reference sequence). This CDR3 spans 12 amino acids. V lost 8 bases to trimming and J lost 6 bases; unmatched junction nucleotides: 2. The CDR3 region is CASQGAYEKLFF. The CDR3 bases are TGTGCCAGCCAGGGGGCTTATGAAAAACTGTTTTTT.

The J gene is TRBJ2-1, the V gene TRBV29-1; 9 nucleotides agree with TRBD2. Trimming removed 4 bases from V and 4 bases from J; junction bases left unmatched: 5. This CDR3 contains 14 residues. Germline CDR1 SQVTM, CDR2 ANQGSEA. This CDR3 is CSVGALAGYNEQFF. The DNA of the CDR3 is TGCAGCGTTGGGGCCCTAGCGGGGTACAATGAGCAGTTCTTC.

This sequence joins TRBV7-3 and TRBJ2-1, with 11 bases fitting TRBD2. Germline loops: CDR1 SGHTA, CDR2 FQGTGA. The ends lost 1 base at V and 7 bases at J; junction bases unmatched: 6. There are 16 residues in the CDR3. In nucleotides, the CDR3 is TGTGCCAGCAGCTTAAGTGGAGTAGCGGGGGGGAATGAGCAGTTCTTC. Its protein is CASSLSGVAGGNEQFF. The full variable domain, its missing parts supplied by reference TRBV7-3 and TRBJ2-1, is GAGVSQTPSNKVTEKGKYVELRCDPISGHTALYWYRQSLGQGPEFLIYFQGTGAADDSGLPNDRFFAVRPEGSVSTLKIQRTERGDSAVYLCASSLSGVAGGNEQFFGPGTRLTVL.

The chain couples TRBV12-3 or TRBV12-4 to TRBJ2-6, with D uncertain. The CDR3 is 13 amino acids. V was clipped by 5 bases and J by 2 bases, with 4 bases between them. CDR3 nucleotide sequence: TGTGCCAGCAGTGACACTGGGGCCAACGTCCTGACTTTC. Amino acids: CASSDTGANVLTF.